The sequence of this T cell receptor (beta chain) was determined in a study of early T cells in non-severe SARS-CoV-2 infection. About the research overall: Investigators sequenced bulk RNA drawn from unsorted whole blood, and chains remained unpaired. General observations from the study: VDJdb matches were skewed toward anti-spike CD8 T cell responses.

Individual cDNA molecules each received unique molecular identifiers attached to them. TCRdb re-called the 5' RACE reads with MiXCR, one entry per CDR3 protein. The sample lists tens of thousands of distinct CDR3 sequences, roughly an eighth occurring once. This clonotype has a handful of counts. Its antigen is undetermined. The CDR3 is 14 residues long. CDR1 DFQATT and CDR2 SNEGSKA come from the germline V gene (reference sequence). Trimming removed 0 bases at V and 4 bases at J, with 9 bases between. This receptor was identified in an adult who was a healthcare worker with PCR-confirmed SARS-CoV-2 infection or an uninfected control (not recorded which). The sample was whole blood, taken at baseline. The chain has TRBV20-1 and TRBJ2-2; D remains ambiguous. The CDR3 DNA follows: TGCAGTGCTAGAGATGTAACAGTCACCGGGGAGCTGTTTTTT. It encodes CSARDVTVTGELFF.